The 6 T cell receptor beta chains in this list originate from one sample, sequenced in a study of blood T cell repertoires in COVID-19. Assay used: immunoSEQ multiplex PCR; TCRdb lists only in-frame clones, some missing. The profile shows roughly 79,000 clones, approximately 88% of them singletons. The sequenced sample consisted of peripheral blood. These receptors all stem from an elderly woman with active or convalescent COVID-19.

The chain joins TRBV5-4 to TRBJ2-5; 9 positions agree with TRBD2. V dropped 4 bases and J dropped 4; count of bases not matched to a gene: 5. The CDR3 totals 14 residues. Germline-derived CDR1 and CDR2 are SGHNT and YYREEE (reference sequence). The CDR3, as DNA: TGTGCCAGCAGCCCGACTAGCGGCGCAGAGACCCAGTACTTC. This codes for CASSPTSGAETQYF.

This clone was recorded a few times. The chain couples TRBV6-5 to TRBJ2-1; no clear D. V lost 6 bases and J 7 bases, leaving 16 bases between the germline ends. Germline V gene sequence: CDR1 MNHEY, CDR2 SVGAGI. The CDR3 consists of 14 residues. Here the CDR3 DNA reads TGTGCCAGCAGGACGCTACAGACGGTTAATGAGCAGTTCTTC. This codes for CASRTLQTVNEQFF.

The gene calls are TRBV21-1 and TRBJ1-1; the table's D gene call, TRBD1, was not cross checked with the DNA. TRBV21-1 is a pseudogene. The length of the CDR3 is 11 residues. CDR3 protein: CASSLLPPVLF. The CDR3 DNA follows: TGTGCCAGCAGCCTCCTCCCCCCAGTTCTCTTT.

The chain links TRBV3-1 (or the pseudogene TRBV3-2) to TRBJ2-1; 7 nucleotides align to TRBD2. The germline CDR1 and CDR2 sequences are LGHDT and YNNKEL (reference sequence). V gave up 2 bases and J gave up 8 bases; unmatched junction bases: 3. The CDR3 is 13 amino acids. CDR3 residues: CASSQRGGDEQFF. Written as DNA, the CDR3 is TGTGCCAGCAGCCAAAGGGGAGGGGATGAGCAGTTCTTC.

The V call is TRBV2, the J call TRBJ2-1, with a tentative D call TRBD2 (5 bases). The CDR3 covers 16 residues. V was pared by 0 bases and J by 4 bases, with 13 bases between. From germline, CDR1 is SNHLY and CDR2 FYNNEI. The CDR3, as DNA: TGTGCCAGCAGTGAAGCAAGTGGGAGACTGTACAATGAGCAGTTCTTC. It is translated as CASSEASGRLYNEQFF. The variable domain in full, completed from reference TRBV2 and TRBJ2-1, reads EPEVTQTPSHQVTQMGQEVILRCVPISNHLYFYWYRQILGQKVEFLVSFYNNEISEKSEIFDDQFSVERPDGSNFTLKIRSTKLEDSAMYFCASSEASGRLYNEQFFGPGTRLTVL.

CDR3 sequence reads: CAWSGRGGGSGELFF. As DNA, the CDR3 is TGTGCCTGGAGTGGACGGGGGGGCGGTTCCGGGGAGCTGTTTTTT. The V gene is TRBV30, the J gene TRBJ2-2, with 8 bases that match TRBD2. The germline V gene encodes CDR1 GTSNPN and CDR2 SVGIG (reference sequence). The CDR3 covers 15 residues. V dropped 1 base and J dropped 6; count of bases not matched to a gene: 7.